Sequencing of this T cell receptor (beta chain) was carried out in a study of identical twins. The germline V gene has CDR1 DFQATT and CDR2 SNEGSKA (reference sequence). The germline V and J ends were trimmed by 6 bases and 2 bases, with 15 bases remaining between them. The CDR3 has 14 residues. TCRdb re-called the 5' RACE reads through MiXCR, storing one row per CDR3 protein. The data contain roughly 720,000 distinct CDR3 sequences, 15% to 20% of them singletons. Worth noting for this clonotype: Its antigen is not identified.

Overall study results and limits: Alpha sequences out of frame and shared by twins had excess low generation probability.

These records were also assigned to another study, of T cells expressing NK-cell markers. From that paper: Among the experiments, several used an anti-gamma-delta TCR antibody to restrict sorting to alpha-beta TCR T cells. The study found dominant NKG2C+ clonotypes at about 1.0-8% of CD8+ T cells in six donors.

This receptor was obtained from a woman between 18 and 29 years old in good health. The chain employs TRBV20-1 and TRBJ2-3; possibly TRBD2 for D (6 bases). The sample taken for sequencing was PBMCs. The CDR3 region has the DNA TGCAGTGCCCGGGGAGGCAGCACCACAGATACGCAGTATTTT. It yields the protein CSARGGSTTDTQYF.